These T cell receptor beta chains were read from a single sample in a study of Ad26.COV2.S vaccination and SARS-CoV-2 variants. The table came from immunoSEQ multiplex PCR; TCRdb's copy has only in-frame clones and leaves some out. The sample lists hundreds of thousands of clones, roughly 90% occurring once. Sequences were derived from peripheral blood, sampled in a trial of Ad26.COV2.S vaccine versus placebo. These receptors were taken from a person aged 18-65 years who received the Ad26.COV2.S COVID-19 vaccine or a placebo. Each CDR3 is given with its conserved first and last residue. A D gene is named only where the DNA matches it firmly. Size is stated for part of the rows, as once, few or many counts, or as a class when the clone is expanded.

NA NA TRBJ2-2 TRBV9 CASSGGPRWPGELFF TGTGCCAGCAGCGGCGGGCCCCGGTGGCCCGGGGAGCTGTTTTTT
NA NA TRBJ2-7 TRBV30 CAWRRGGPYSEQYF TGTGCCTGGAGGAGGGGGGGCCCCTATAGCGAGCAGTACTTC
TRBD2 NA TRBJ2-1 TRBV3-1/TRBV3-2 CASSRGQTSGGGNEQFF TGTGCCAGCAGCCGCGGACAGACTAGCGGGGGGGGAAATGAGCAGTTCTTC
TRBD2 NA TRBJ2-1 TRBV19 CASRTRRLAGDNEQFF TGTGCCAGTAGGACCCGGAGACTAGCGGGTGACAATGAGCAGTTCTTC
NA NA TRBJ2-7 TRBV7-8 CASSLTGGLPYEQYF TGTGCCAGCAGCTTAACGGGGGGCTTACCCTACGAGCAGTACTTC
NA once TRBJ2-2 TRBV2 CASSDPSVSNTGELFF TGTGCCAGCAGTGACCCTAGCGTCTCGAACACCGGGGAGCTGTTTTTT
NA once TRBJ2-7 TRBV7-2 CASSPQGTYEQYF TGTGCCAGCAGCCCCCAGGGCACCTACGAGCAGTACTTC
NA few TRBJ2-7 TRBV6-5 CASRLYTTGYEQYF TGTGCCAGCAGACTCTATACTACGGGTTACGAGCAGTACTTC
TRBD2 few TRBJ2-7 TRBV6-5 CASLAEALGQYF TGTGCCAGCCTAGCGGAAGCCCTCGGGCAGTACTTC
NA NA TRBJ2-7 TRBV6-2/TRBV6-3 CASSSSLPKDEQYF TGTGCCAGCAGTTCGTCTCTCCCGAAGGACGAGCAGTACTTC
NA NA TRBJ2-7 TRBV6-5 CASSYSNSYEQYF TGTGCCAGCAGTTACTCGAACTCCTACGAGCAGTACTTC
NA NA TRBJ2-5 TRBV5-1 CASSLTGAYQETQYF TGCGCCAGCAGCCTAACCGGGGCGTACCAAGAGACCCAGTACTTC
TRBD2 NA TRBJ2-1 TRBV3-1/TRBV3-2 CASSPLAGDYNEQFF TGTGCCAGCAGCCCACTAGCGGGGGACTACAATGAGCAGTTCTTC
TRBD2 once TRBJ2-3 TRBV9 CASSQTASGLTDTQYF TGTGCCAGCAGCCAAACGGCTAGCGGGCTCACAGATACGCAGTATTTT
NA once TRBJ1-2 TRBV6-2/TRBV6-3 CASSAAAGYGYTF TGTGCCAGCAGCGCAGCGGCAGGGTATGGCTACACCTTC
TRBD2 NA TRBJ2-5 TRBV3-1/TRBV3-2 CASSQGDSGGLGETQYF TGTGCCAGCAGCCAAGGCGATAGCGGGGGCCTCGGGGAGACCCAGTACTTC
TRBD1 NA TRBJ1-1 TRBV3-1/TRBV3-2 CASSVRQGKTEAFF TGTGCCAGCAGCGTTAGACAGGGAAAGACTGAAGCTTTCTTT
TRBD2 once TRBJ2-5 TRBV9 CASSVGAGETQYF TGTGCCAGCAGCGTAGGAGCGGGGGAGACCCAGTACTTC
NA NA TRBJ2-3 TRBV20-1 CSAMTGDTQYF TGCAGTGCAATGACGGGAGATACGCAGTATTTT
NA NA TRBJ2-4 TRBV10-3 CAISELGGQNIQYF TGTGCCATCAGTGAGTTGGGGGGACAAAACATTCAGTACTTC
NA NA TRBJ1-1 TRBV7-2 CASSLVRGSGTEAFF TGTGCCAGCAGCTTAGTCCGGGGCTCGGGAACTGAAGCTTTCTTT
NA NA TRBJ2-6 TRBV30 CAWSVLSSGANVLTF TGTGCCTGGAGTGTACTTAGCTCTGGGGCCAACGTCCTGACTTTC
TRBD1 NA TRBJ1-1 TRBV29-1 CSVERTGPTEAFF TGCAGCGTTGAACGGACAGGCCCCACTGAAGCTTTCTTT
NA NA TRBJ1-1 TRBV10-1 CASSEDGWTEAFF TGCGCCAGCAGTGAGGATGGGTGGACTGAAGCTTTCTTT
NA NA TRBJ2-2 TRBV18 CASSLGGLDTGELFF TGTGCCAGCTCCCTGGGCGGGCTAGACACCGGGGAGCTGTTTTTT
NA NA TRBJ2-7 TRBV27 CASKGGDRRFYEQYF TGTGCCAGCAAAGGCGGAGACAGAAGATTCTACGAGCAGTACTTC
NA NA TRBJ2-3 TRBV19 CASSPRLLWGTDTQYF TGTGCCAGTAGTCCCCGACTACTGTGGGGCACAGATACGCAGTATTTT
TRBD1 few TRBJ1-5 TRBV7-9 CASSLGTGSVRSNQPQHF TGTGCCAGCAGCTTAGGGACAGGGTCGGTTCGAAGCAATCAGCCCCAGCATTTT
NA NA TRBJ1-1 TRBV7-9 CASSLGTLPGAEAFF TGTGCCAGCAGCTTAGGAACCCTACCAGGAGCTGAAGCTTTCTTT
NA NA TRBJ1-2 TRBV6-5 CASSYGSDNGYTF TGTGCCAGCAGTTATGGGTCAGATAATGGCTACACCTTC
TRBD1 NA TRBJ2-1 TRBV6-5 CASSLGQGGYNEQFF TGTGCCAGCAGTTTAGGACAGGGAGGCTACAATGAGCAGTTCTTC
TRBD1 few TRBJ1-1 TRBV9 CASSPQGGPTEAFF TGTGCCAGCAGCCCGCAGGGGGGGCCCACTGAAGCTTTCTTT
NA NA TRBJ1-2 TRBV2 CASSAQTEDYGYTF TGTGCCAGCAGTGCCCAGACGGAAGATTATGGCTACACCTTC
TRBD1 once TRBJ2-2 TRBV18 CASSPRRDRTHTGELFF TGTGCCAGCTCACCTCGGAGGGACAGGACCCACACCGGGGAGCTGTTTTTT
NA once TRBJ2-2 TRBV6-6 CASSYAVTGELFF TGTGCCAGCAGTTACGCAGTTACCGGGGAGCTGTTTTTT
NA once TRBJ2-1 TRBV23-1 CASSQSVSGAPYNEQFF TGCGCCAGCAGTCAATCGGTTAGCGGAGCCCCCTACAATGAGCAGTTCTTC